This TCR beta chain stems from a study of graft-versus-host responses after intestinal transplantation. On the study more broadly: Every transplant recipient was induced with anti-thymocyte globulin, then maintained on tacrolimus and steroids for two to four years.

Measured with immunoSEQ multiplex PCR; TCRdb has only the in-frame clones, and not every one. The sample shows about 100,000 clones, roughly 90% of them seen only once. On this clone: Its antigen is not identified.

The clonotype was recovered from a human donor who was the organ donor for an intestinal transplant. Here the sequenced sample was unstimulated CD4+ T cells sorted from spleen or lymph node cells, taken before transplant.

This CDR3 is CASSQDGGPSNSPLHF. For the CDR3, the DNA is TGTGCCAGCAGCCAAGATGGGGGGCCTTCGAATTCACCCCTCCACTTT. The chain has TRBV4-2 and TRBJ1-6; a weak D match, TRBD1 (6 bases). Trimming shortened V by 0 bases and J by 7 bases, and 13 bases separated the two germline ends. CDR1 and CDR2 from the germline V gene are LGHNA and YNFKEQ. The CDR3 extends over 16 amino acids.